This T cell receptor beta chain was recorded in a study of T-cell reconstitution after alpha-beta-depleted transplantation in children. Study-level points and caveats: Recipient T cells and thymic progenitors that survived gave rise to the high TCRbeta diversity observed at day 60 in some patients. The main origin of T-cell counts and diversity one year after transplant was newly produced T cells. At around two months after transplant, the alpha-beta T cells were reportedly derived from several hundred expanded clones that came from non-depleted graft cells.

This clonotype appeared many times. No antigen is known for it. Library preparation (for TCRbeta) was performed with unique molecular identifiers. TCRdb reanalysed the PCR reads using MiXCR and keeps one entry per CDR3 protein. This table has fewer than 1 million distinct CDR3 sequences, about 16% appearing once. Here the sequenced sample was PBMCs, mostly from graft donor cells, taken 360 days after TCRalphabeta/CD19-depleted stem cell transplant. The sequence was obtained from a male patient aged 5 to 17 who had a stem cell transplant for acute lymphoblastic leukemia, so the T cells may come from the graft donor.

In DNA, the CDR3 is TGTGCCAGCAGCGCGGGACAGGGGAAGGGCGAGCAGTACTTC. It encodes CASSAGQGKGEQYF. V gene TRBV7-9 combines with J gene TRBJ2-7; 10 bases fit TRBD1. V trimming: 5 bases; J trimming: 6 bases; junction bases outside the gene matches: 7. The CDR3 has 14 residues. The germline V gene has CDR1 SEHNR and CDR2 FQNEAQ (reference sequence). Combining the CDR3 with reference TRBV7-9 and TRBJ2-7 gives the whole variable domain DTGVSQNPRHKITKRGQNVTFRCDPISEHNRLYWYRQTLGQGPEFLTYFQNEAQLEKSRLLSDRFSAERPKGSFSTLEIQRTEQGDSAMYLCASSAGQGKGEQYFGPGTRLTVT.